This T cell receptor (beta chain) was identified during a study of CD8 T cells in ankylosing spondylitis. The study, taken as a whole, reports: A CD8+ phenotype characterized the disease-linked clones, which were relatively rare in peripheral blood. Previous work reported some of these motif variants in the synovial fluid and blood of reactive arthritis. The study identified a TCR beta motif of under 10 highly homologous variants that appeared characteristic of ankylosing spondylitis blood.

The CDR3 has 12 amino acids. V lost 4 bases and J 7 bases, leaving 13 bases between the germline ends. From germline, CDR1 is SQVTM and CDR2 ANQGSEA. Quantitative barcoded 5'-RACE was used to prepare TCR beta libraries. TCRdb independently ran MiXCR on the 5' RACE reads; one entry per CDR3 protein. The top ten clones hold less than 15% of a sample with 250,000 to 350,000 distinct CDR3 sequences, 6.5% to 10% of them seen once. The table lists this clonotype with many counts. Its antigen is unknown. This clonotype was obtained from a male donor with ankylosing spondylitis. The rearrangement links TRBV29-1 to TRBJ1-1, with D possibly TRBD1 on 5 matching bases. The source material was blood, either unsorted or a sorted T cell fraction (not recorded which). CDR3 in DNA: TGCAGCGTTGCCCGGGGGGGGGGTGAAGCTTTCTTT. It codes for CSVARGGGEAFF.